The sequence of this TCR beta chain was determined in a study of T-cell reconstitution after alpha-beta-depleted transplantation in children. V lost 3 bases and J 1 base, leaving 6 bases between the germline ends. The CDR3 consists of 13 residues. Looked up from germline, CDR1 is KGHSH and CDR2 is LQKENI. Preparation of the TCRbeta library used unique molecular identifiers. One entry per CDR3 protein results from TCRdb running MiXCR on the PCR reads. The sample gives a few hundred thousand distinct CDR3 sequences, roughly 16% of which show up once; less than 30% is in the top ten. V usage is TRBV18 and J usage is TRBJ1-1; no definite D call. The source of this sequence is a boy under three years old who had a stem cell transplant for Wiskott-Aldrich syndrome, so the T cells may come from the graft donor. Here the sequenced sample was PBMCs, mostly from graft donor cells, taken 360 days after TCRalphabeta/CD19-depleted stem cell transplant. In DNA, the CDR3 is TGTGCCAGCTCACCTATACGGAACACTGAAGCTTTCTTT. Its protein is CASSPIRNTEAFF.